A single sample gave rise to the 10 T cell receptor beta chains below, sequenced in a study of graft-versus-host responses after intestinal transplantation. Profiling relied on immunoSEQ multiplex PCR, and the TCRdb table lists in-frame clones only, not all of them. The sample carries roughly 100,000 clones, 91% recorded once. Their recognized antigens are unknown. The sequencing here drew on unstimulated CD4+ T cells sorted from spleen or lymph node cells, taken before transplant. These receptors originate from a human donor who was the organ donor for an intestinal transplant.

The V call is TRBV5-5, the J call TRBJ1-1; 8 nucleotides line up with TRBD1. CDR3 size: 14 residues. CDR1 SGHKS and CDR2 YYEKEE come from the germline V gene (reference sequence). The trim removed 0 bases at V and 10 bases at J, leaving 8 bases unmatched. This CDR3 is CASSLDRGTGRAFF. The CDR3 bases are TGTGCCAGCAGCTTGGACAGGGGGACCGGGCGAGCTTTCTTT.

This clone has a single count. V usage is TRBV7-6 and J usage is TRBJ1-5; 11 bases align to TRBD1. Germline lookup yields CDR1 SGHVS and CDR2 FNYEAQ. The V and J ends lost 4 bases and 4 bases, in that order; junction bases with no gene match: 3. CDR3 length: 15 amino acids. This CDR3 is CASSWGQGGNQPQHF. The CDR3 DNA reads TGTGCCAGCAGCTGGGGACAGGGGGGAAATCAGCCCCAGCATTTT.

The chain is built from TRBV7-3 and TRBJ2-3; 9 nucleotides line up with TRBD2. The CDR3 loop spans 20 amino acids. J gave up 0 bases and V 1 base, and 14 bases lay outside the gene matches. Germline CDR1 reads SGHTA; CDR2 reads FQGTGA. The CDR3 DNA follows: TGTGCCAGCAGCTTAAAGGGTTGGGCTAGCGGGGTATCTAGCACAGATACGCAGTATTTT. Translating it yields CASSLKGWASGVSSTDTQYF. Full variable domain (remainder filled in from reference TRBV7-3 and TRBJ2-3): GAGVSQTPSNKVTEKGKYVELRCDPISGHTALYWYRQSLGQGPEFLIYFQGTGAADDSGLPNDRFFAVRPEGSVSTLKIQRTERGDSAVYLCASSLKGWASGVSSTDTQYFGPGTRLTVL.

This clone was counted once. The chain recombines TRBV15 with TRBJ1-5; 9 bases fit TRBD1. Germline CDR1 and CDR2: LNHNV and YYDKDF (reference sequence). The length of the CDR3 is 16 residues. V was clipped by 3 bases and J by 6 bases; unmatched bases: 9. This CDR3 reads CATSRSGTGIGQPQHF. The CDR3 bases are TGTGCCACCAGCAGGTCCGGGACAGGGATTGGTCAGCCCCAGCATTTT.

The chain couples TRBV5-6 to TRBJ1-2; 8 bases align to TRBD1. Germline V gene data show CDR1 as SGHDT and CDR2 as YYEEEE. The CDR3 consists of 13 residues. V lost 0 bases to trimming and J lost 8 bases; unmatched junction nucleotides: 3. CDR3 amino acids: CASSLDRGSGYTF. CDR3 coding DNA: TGTGCCAGCAGCTTGGACAGGGGGAGCGGCTACACCTTC. Looking up the rest from reference TRBV5-6 and TRBJ1-2 gives the full variable domain: DAGVTQSPTHLIKTRGQQVTLRCSPKSGHDTVSWYQQALGQGPQFIFQYYEEEERQRGNFPDRFSGHQFPNYSSELNVNALLLGDSALYLCASSLDRGSGYTFGSGTRLTVV.

In this sample, this clone turned up once. J is TRBJ1-2 and V is TRBV30, with 7 bases aligning to TRBD1. Germline CDR1 and CDR2: GTSNPN and SVGIG (reference sequence). V lost 6 bases and J lost 8; bases outside the gene matches: 6. CDR3 length: 11 residues. CDR3 DNA sequence: TGTGCCTGTAACAGGGGATACGGCTACACCTTC. Encoded protein: CACNRGYGYTF.

Notes on this clone: No DNA is shown, since the ends of the CDR3 on it are uncertain; the CDR3 is the one TCRdb lists. The chain has TRBV21-1 and TRBJ1-5; the table calls TRBD1, which could not be checked here. TRBV21-1 constitutes a pseudogene. Both ends counted, the CDR3 spans 17 residues. The CDR3 sequence is CASSKVGQGTVSQPQHF.

The V gene is TRBV5-4, the J gene TRBJ2-3; possibly TRBD1 for D (6 bases). Germline V gene sequence: CDR1 SGHNT, CDR2 YYREEE (reference sequence). The CDR3 has 15 residues. The V end was cut by 3 bases, the J end by 1 base, with 12 bases between. For the CDR3, the DNA is TGTGCCAGCAGCTACTCAGGGGTAGGCACAGATACGCAGTATTTT. Translated, it gives CASSYSGVGTDTQYF.

The chain combines TRBV6-1 with TRBJ1-5; D possibly corresponds to TRBD1 (5 bases). CDR1 and CDR2 (germline): MNHNS, SASEGT. This CDR3 contains 15 residues. V was pared by 7 bases and J by 4 bases, with 17 bases between. The CDR3 spells CASNLAGLLNQPQHF. The CDR3 DNA follows: TGTGCCAGCAACCTCGCGGGACTTCTAAATCAGCCCCAGCATTTT.

The chain employs TRBV4-3 and TRBJ2-1; 7 bases align to TRBD1. Germline CDR1 LGHNA, CDR2 YSLEER. V shed 3 bases, J shed 8 bases, and the junction held 19 bases outside the gene matches. CDR3 length: 18 amino acids. CDR3 sequence: CASSHDKGAGTLRDEQFF. The CDR3 DNA sequence: TGCGCCAGCAGCCATGATAAGGGGGCAGGAACCCTTAGGGATGAGCAGTTCTTC.